Listed below are T cell receptor beta chains from one sample, sequenced in a study of cytomegalovirus exposure and HLA in healthy donors. TCRdb keeps only in-frame clones here, not all; method: immunoSEQ multiplex PCR. The profile shows about 130,000 clones, nearly 90% of them singletons. Material for sequencing was PBMCs. Every receptor here comes from a woman aged 18-30 years in good health and CMV-seronegative. The CDR3 runs from the conserved cysteine through the conserved F or W. Each record gives: clone size, V gene, J gene, D gene, CDR3 length, CDR3 DNA, CDR3 protein. The D gene is left open where the match is weak. Rows may omit the clone size; those that give it use once, few, many or a size class.

-	TRBV28	TRBJ2-3	TRBD2	15	TGTGCCAGCAGTTCTTCACTAGCGGGAGGAGATACGCAGTATTTT	CASSSSLAGGDTQYF
-	TRBV7-2	TRBJ2-7	-	13	TGTGCCAGCAGCTTGCGGGGTCGTGGGGAGCAGTACTTC	CASSLRGRGEQYF
-	TRBV5-4	TRBJ2-5	TRBD1	15	TGTGCCAGCAGTTTTACAGGGGGCGCGGTGGAGACCCAGTACTTC	CASSFTGGAVETQYF
-	TRBV28	TRBJ1-2	TRBD1	15	TGTGCCAGCAGTCTTGGGACAGGGGGATTTTATGGCTACACCTTC	CASSLGTGGFYGYTF
-	TRBV7-7	TRBJ2-5	TRBD1	13	TGTGCCAGCAGCGTGGACAGGGAAGAGACCCAGTACTTC	CASSVDREETQYF
-	TRBV27	TRBJ2-1	TRBD1	15	TGTGCCAGCAGTTTAGGGACAGGACGAAACAATGAGCAGTTCTTC	CASSLGTGRNNEQFF
-	TRBV10-2	TRBJ1-2	TRBD1	12	TGCGCCGGGGGACAGGGGGCTGGTGGCTACACCTTC	CAGGQGAGGYTF
-	TRBV28	TRBJ2-2	-	14	TGTGCCAGCAGTTTAAACGGTTTGGCCGGGGAGCTGTTTTTT	CASSLNGLAGELFF
-	TRBV6-1	TRBJ2-3	-	14	TGTGCCAGCAGTGATTCCAGGGTTACAGATACGCAGTATTTT	CASSDSRVTDTQYF
-	TRBV30	TRBJ1-1	-	19	TGTGCCTGGAGTGTATTTGACCTACAGGGCTGGGGATTGAACACTGAAGCTTTCTTT	CAWSVFDLQGWGLNTEAFF
-	TRBV20-1	TRBJ2-5	-	11	TGCAGTGCTAGACAGGTCAGGACCCAGTACTTC	CSARQVRTQYF
-	TRBV27	TRBJ2-7	-	16	TGTGCCAGCAGTCCCCGGCCAGAGGGCAGCTCCTACGAGCAGTACTTC	CASSPRPEGSSYEQYF
-	TRBV7-9	TRBJ2-1	TRBD2	14	TGTGCCAGCAGCCGACTAGCGGGTTACAATGAGCAGTTCTTC	CASSRLAGYNEQFF
-	TRBV19	TRBJ1-3	-	15	TGTGCCAGTACCCGAAGAGCGGGAACTGGAAACACCATATATTTT	CASTRRAGTGNTIYF
-	TRBV27	TRBJ2-2	-	13	TGTGCCAGCCAAACAGAGAACACCGGGGAGCTGTTTTTT	CASQTENTGELFF
-	TRBV7-9	TRBJ2-2	TRBD2	16	TGTGCCAGCAGCTTAGAGATTAGCGGGGACACCGGGGAGCTGTTTTTT	CASSLEISGDTGELFF
-	TRBV4-1	TRBJ2-7	-	13	TGCGCCAGCAGCCAAGTGGAGGTGGAGGAGCAGTACTTC	CASSQVEVEEQYF
-	TRBV6-1	TRBJ1-4	-	16	TGTGCCAGCAGTGAAGGGTTCTGGGCAACGGGGGAAAAACTGTTTTTT	CASSEGFWATGEKLFF
-	TRBV9	TRBJ2-7	TRBD1	14	TGTGCCAGCAGCATCGGACAGGACTCCTACGAGCAGTACTTC	CASSIGQDSYEQYF
-	TRBV11-2	TRBJ2-7	TRBD2	17	TGTGCCAGCAGCTTAGATCTGGTGAGCGGGAGGCGCTACGAGCAGTACTTC	CASSLDLVSGRRYEQYF
-	TRBV5-8	TRBJ2-6	TRBD1	20	TGTGCCAGCAGCTTGTGGGGGGCCGGGACAGGGATATCTGGGGCCAACGTCCTGACTTTC	CASSLWGAGTGISGANVLTF
-	TRBV11-2	TRBJ2-7	TRBD2	17	TGTGCCAGCAGTAACGGGACTAGCGGGAGGATCTCCTACGAGCAGTACTTC	CASSNGTSGRISYEQYF
-	TRBV30	TRBJ1-1	-	13	TGTGCCTGGACCCTAGGAGATTACACTGAAGCTTTCTTT	CAWTLGDYTEAFF
-	TRBV5-1	TRBJ2-2	-	15	TGCGCCAGCAGCTTCGCGCCTACGTCCACCGGGGAGCTGTTTTTT	CASSFAPTSTGELFF
-	TRBV7-9	TRBJ1-4	-	15	TGTGCCAGCAGCTTAGTCACAGGGATCGAAGAAAAACTGTTTTTT	CASSLVTGIEEKLFF
once	TRBV28	TRBJ2-1	TRBD2	15	TGTGCCAGCAGTCCCGGGGGGGGCTCGGGAGTAGAGCAGTTCTTC	CASSPGGGSGVEQFF
-	TRBV11-2	TRBJ2-3	TRBD1	11	TGTGCCAGCGGGACAGGGGGAACGCAGTATTTT	CASGTGGTQYF
once	TRBV18	TRBJ1-3	-	14	TGTGCCAGCTCCACAGACAGGACTGGAAACACCATATATTTT	CASSTDRTGNTIYF
-	TRBV27	TRBJ2-2	-	14	TGTGCCAGCAGTTTTAGGGGCAACACCGGGGAGCTGTTTTTT	CASSFRGNTGELFF
-	TRBV15	TRBJ2-1	TRBD1	15	TGTGCCACCAGCAGGACCCGGGACAGCTACAATGAGCAGTTCTTC	CATSRTRDSYNEQFF
few	TRBV6-1	TRBJ1-1	TRBD1	14	TGTGCCAGCAGTATACAGGGGGAGAACACTGAAGCTTTCTTT	CASSIQGENTEAFF
once	TRBV6-1	TRBJ2-1	-	17	TGTGCCAGCAGTGACGGTCGGGGTCTTGGGCGGAACAATGAGCAGTTCTTC	CASSDGRGLGRNNEQFF
-	TRBV14	TRBJ1-1	-	14	TGTGCCAGCAGCCAAGAGTCCAGTGGCAGTGAAGCTTTCTTT	CASSQESSGSEAFF
few	TRBV4-2	TRBJ1-6	-	15	TGTGCCAGCAGCCACTCCGAGGGAGGTAATTCACCCCTCCACTTT	CASSHSEGGNSPLHF
-	TRBV18	TRBJ1-4	-	17	TGTGCCAGCTCACCACCAGCGGGGGGGACAACTAATGAAAAACTGTTTTTT	CASSPPAGGTTNEKLFF
-	TRBV27	TRBJ1-1	-	14	TGTGCCAGCAGAAGGACTCCGTTAGGATCTGAAGCTTTCTTT	CASRRTPLGSEAFF
-	TRBV9	TRBJ1-1	-	13	TGTGCCAGCAGCGTAGGAGGGGAGGCTGAAGCTTTCTTT	CASSVGGEAEAFF
-	TRBV19	TRBJ2-5	TRBD1	14	TGTGCCAGTAGTATGACAGGGGATGGAGAGACCCAGTACTTC	CASSMTGDGETQYF
once	TRBV2	TRBJ2-7	-	13	TGTGCCAGCATCACGGGGTATCGCCACGAGCAGTACTTC	CASITGYRHEQYF
-	TRBV7-6	TRBJ2-7	-	14	TGTGCCAGCAGCTTAGCAGGGGCGGACAACGAGCAGTACTTC	CASSLAGADNEQYF
-	TRBV7-9	TRBJ1-2	TRBD1	15	TGTGCCAGCAGCCTAGACAGGGATCGAGCCTATGGCTACACCTTC	CASSLDRDRAYGYTF
-	TRBV29-1	TRBJ1-1	-	12	TGCAGCGTCCTAGCGGGGGGTAGTGAAGCTTTCTTT	CSVLAGGSEAFF